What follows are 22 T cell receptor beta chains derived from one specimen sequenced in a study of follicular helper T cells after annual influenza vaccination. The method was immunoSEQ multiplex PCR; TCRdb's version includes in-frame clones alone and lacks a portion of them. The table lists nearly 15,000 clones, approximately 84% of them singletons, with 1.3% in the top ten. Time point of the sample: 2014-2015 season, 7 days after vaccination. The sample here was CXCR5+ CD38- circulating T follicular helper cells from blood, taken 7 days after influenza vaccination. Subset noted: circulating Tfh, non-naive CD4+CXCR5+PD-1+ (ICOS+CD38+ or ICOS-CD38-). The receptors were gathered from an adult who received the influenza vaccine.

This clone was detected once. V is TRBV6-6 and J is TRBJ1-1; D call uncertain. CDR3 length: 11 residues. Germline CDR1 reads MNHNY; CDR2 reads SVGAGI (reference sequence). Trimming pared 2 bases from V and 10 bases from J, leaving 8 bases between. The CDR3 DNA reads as TGTGCCAGCAGTTACGCCTACGCAGCTTTCTTT. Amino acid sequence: CASSYAYAAFF.

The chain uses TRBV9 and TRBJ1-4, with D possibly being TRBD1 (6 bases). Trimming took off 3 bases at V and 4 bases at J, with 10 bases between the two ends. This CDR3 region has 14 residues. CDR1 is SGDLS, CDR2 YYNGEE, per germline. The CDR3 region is CASSATGHNEKLFF. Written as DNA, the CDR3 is TGTGCCAGCAGCGCGACAGGCCATAATGAAAAACTGTTTTTT.

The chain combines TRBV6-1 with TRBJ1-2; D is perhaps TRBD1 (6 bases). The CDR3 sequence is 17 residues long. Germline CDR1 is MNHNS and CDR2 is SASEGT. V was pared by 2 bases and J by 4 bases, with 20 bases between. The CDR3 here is CASSESATGRGGYGYTF. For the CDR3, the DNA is TGTGCCAGCAGTGAAAGTGCGACAGGTCGAGGGGGCTATGGCTACACCTTC.

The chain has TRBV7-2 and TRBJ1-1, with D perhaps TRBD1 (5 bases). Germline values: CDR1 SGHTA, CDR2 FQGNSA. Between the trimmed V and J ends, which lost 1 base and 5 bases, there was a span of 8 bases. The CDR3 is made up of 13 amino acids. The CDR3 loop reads CASSLERGTEAFF. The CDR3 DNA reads TGTGCCAGCAGCTTAGAAAGGGGAACTGAAGCTTTCTTT. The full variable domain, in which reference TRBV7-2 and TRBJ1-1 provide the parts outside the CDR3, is GAGVSQSPSNKVTEKGKDVELRCDPISGHTALYWYRQSLGQGLEFLIYFQGNSAPDKSGLPSDRFSAERTGGSVSTLTIQRTQQEDSAVYLCASSLERGTEAFFGQGTRLTVV.

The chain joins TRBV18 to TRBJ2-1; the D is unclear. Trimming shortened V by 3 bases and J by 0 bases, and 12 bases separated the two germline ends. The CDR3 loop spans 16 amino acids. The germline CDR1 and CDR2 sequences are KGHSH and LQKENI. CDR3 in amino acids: CASSPRNPSSYNEQFF. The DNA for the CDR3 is TGTGCCAGCTCACCCCGTAATCCGAGCTCCTACAATGAGCAGTTCTTC. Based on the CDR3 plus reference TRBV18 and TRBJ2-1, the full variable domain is NAGVMQNPRHLVRRRGQEARLRCSPMKGHSHVYWYRQLPEEGLKFMVYLQKENIIDESGMPKERFSAEFPKEGPSILRIQQVVRGDSAAYFCASSPRNPSSYNEQFFGPGTRLTVL.

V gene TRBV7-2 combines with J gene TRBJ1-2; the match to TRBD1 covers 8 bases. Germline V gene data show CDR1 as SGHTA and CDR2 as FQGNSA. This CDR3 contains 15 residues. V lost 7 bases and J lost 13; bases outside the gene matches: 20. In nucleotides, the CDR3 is TGTGCCAGCACCCTAGGACAGGGTACGACACCTTCCCCCACCTTC. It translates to CASTLGQGTTPSPTF.

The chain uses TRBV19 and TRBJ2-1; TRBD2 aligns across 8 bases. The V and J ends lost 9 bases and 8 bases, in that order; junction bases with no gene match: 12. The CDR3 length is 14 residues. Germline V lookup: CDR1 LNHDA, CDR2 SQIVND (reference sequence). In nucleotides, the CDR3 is TGTGCCAGCCGAGCGGCGGGGGGTATCTATGAGCAGTTCTTC. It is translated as CASRAAGGIYEQFF.

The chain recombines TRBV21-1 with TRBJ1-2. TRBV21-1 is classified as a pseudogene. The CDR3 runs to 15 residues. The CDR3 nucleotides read TGTGCCAGCAGCAATCTTGGGAGAAGGTCTTATGGCTACACCTTC. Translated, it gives CASSNLGRRSYGYTF.

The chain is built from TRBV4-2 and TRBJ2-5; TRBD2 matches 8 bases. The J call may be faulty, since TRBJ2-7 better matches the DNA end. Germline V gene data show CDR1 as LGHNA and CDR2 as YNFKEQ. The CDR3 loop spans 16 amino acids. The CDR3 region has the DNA TGTGCCAGCAGCCAAGATCTAGCGGGCCCGACCTACGAGCAGTACTTC. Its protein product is CASSQDLAGPTYEQYF.

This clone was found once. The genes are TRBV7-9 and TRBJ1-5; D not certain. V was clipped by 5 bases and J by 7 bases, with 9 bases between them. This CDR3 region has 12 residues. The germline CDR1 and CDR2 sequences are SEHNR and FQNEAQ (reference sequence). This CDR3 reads CASSRERQPQHF. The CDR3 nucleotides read TGTGCCAGCAGCCGAGAGAGACAGCCCCAGCATTTT.

In DNA, the CDR3 is TGTGCCAGCAGCTTGGACAGTAGAATGACCGGGGAGCTGTTTTTT. This translates into CASSLDSRMTGELFF. The chain couples TRBV5-4 to TRBJ2-2; D gene ambiguous. The ends were cut back, 0 bases at V and 5 bases at J, with 11 bases in the middle. The CDR3 runs to 15 residues. Germline loops: CDR1 SGHNT, CDR2 YYREEE (reference sequence).

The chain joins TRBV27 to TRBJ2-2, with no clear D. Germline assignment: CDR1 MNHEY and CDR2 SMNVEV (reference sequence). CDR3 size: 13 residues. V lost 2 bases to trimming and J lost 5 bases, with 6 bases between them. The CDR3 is CASSLTGTGELFF. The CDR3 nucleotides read TGTGCCAGCAGTTTAACCGGGACCGGGGAGCTGTTTTTT.

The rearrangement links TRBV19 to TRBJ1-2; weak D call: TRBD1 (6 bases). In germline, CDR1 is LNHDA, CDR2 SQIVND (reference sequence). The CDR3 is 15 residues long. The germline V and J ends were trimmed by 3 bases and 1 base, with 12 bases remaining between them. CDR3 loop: CASSMSRGHNYGYTF. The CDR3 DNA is TGTGCCAGTAGTATGAGCAGGGGTCATAACTATGGCTACACCTTC. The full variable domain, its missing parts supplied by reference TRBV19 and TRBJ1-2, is DGGITQSPKYLFRKEGQNVTLSCEQNLNHDAMYWYRQDPGQGLRLIYYSQIVNDFQKGDIAEGYSVSREKKESFPLTVTSAQKNPTAFYLCASSMSRGHNYGYTFGSGTRLTVV.

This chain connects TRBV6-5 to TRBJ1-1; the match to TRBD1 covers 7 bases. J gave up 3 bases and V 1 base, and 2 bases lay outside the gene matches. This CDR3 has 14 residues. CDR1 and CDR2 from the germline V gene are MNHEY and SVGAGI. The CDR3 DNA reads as TGTGCCAGCAGTTACTGGACAGGCGACACTGAAGCTTTCTTT. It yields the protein CASSYWTGDTEAFF.

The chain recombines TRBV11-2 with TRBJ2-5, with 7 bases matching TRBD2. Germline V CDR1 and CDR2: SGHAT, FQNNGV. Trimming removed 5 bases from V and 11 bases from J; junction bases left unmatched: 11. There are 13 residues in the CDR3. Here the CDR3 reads CASSPTLAARQYF. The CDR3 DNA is TGTGCCAGCAGCCCCACCCTAGCGGCAAGACAGTACTTC.

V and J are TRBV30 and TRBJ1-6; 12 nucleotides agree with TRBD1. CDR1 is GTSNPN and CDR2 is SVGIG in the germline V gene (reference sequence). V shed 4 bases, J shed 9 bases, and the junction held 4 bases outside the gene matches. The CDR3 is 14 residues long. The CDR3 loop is CAWTWGQGASPLHF. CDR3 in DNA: TGTGCCTGGACCTGGGGACAGGGGGCTTCACCCCTCCACTTT.

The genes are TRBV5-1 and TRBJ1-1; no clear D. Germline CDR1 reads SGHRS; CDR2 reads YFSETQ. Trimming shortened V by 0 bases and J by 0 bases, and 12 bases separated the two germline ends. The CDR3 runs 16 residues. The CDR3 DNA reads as TGCGCCAGCAGCTTGGGTCCGCGGTCCTTGAACACTGAAGCTTTCTTT. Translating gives CASSLGPRSLNTEAFF. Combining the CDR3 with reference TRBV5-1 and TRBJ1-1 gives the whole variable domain KAGVTQTPRYLIKTRGQQVTLSCSPISGHRSVSWYQQTPGQGLQFLFEYFSETQRNKGNFPGRFSGRQFSNSRSEMNVSTLELGDSALYLCASSLGPRSLNTEAFFGQGTRLTVV.

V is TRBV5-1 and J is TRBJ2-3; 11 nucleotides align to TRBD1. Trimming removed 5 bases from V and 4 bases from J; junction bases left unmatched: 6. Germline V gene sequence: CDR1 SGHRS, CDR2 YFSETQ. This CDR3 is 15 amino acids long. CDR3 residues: CASSSGTGGSDTQYF. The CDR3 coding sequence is TGCGCCAGCAGTTCCGGGACAGGGGGGTCAGATACGCAGTATTTT.

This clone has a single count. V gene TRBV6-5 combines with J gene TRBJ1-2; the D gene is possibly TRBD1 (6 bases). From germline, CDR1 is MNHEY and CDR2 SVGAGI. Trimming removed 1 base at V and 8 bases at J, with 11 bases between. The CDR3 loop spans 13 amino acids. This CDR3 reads CASSYYQGKGYTF. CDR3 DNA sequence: TGTGCCAGCAGTTACTACCAGGGGAAAGGCTACACCTTC.

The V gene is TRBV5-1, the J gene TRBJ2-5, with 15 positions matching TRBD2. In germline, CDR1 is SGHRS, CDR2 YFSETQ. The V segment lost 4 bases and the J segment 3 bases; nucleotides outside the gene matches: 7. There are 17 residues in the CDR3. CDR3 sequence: CASSRGTSGRMEETQYF. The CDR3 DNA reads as TGCGCCAGCAGCAGGGGGACTAGCGGGAGGATGGAAGAGACCCAGTACTTC.

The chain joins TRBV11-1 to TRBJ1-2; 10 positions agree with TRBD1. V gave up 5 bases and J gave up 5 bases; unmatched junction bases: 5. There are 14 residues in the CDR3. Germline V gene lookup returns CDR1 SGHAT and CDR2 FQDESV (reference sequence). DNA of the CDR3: TGTGCCAGCAGCGACAGGGGGCTTAGTTATGGCTACACCTTC. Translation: CASSDRGLSYGYTF.

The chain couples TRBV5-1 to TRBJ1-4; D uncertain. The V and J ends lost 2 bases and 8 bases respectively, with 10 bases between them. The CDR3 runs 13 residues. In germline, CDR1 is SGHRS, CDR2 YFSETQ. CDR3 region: CASSLSAGEKLFF. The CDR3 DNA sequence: TGCGCCAGCAGCTTATCGGCGGGCGAAAAACTGTTTTTT. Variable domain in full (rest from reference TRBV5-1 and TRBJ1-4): KAGVTQTPRYLIKTRGQQVTLSCSPISGHRSVSWYQQTPGQGLQFLFEYFSETQRNKGNFPGRFSGRQFSNSRSEMNVSTLELGDSALYLCASSLSAGEKLFFGSGTQLSVL.